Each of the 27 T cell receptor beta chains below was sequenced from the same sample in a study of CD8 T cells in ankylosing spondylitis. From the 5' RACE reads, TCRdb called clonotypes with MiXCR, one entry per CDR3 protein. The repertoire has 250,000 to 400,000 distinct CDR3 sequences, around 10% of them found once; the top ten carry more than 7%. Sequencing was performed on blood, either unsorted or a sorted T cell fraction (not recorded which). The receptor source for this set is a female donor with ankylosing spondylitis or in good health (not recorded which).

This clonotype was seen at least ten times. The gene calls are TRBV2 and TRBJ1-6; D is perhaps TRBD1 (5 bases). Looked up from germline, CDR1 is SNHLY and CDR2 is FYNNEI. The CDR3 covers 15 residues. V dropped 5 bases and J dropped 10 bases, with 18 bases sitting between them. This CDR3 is CASSFRGEFGSPLHF. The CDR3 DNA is TGTGCCAGCAGTTTCCGGGGGGAGTTCGGCTCACCCCTCCACTTT.

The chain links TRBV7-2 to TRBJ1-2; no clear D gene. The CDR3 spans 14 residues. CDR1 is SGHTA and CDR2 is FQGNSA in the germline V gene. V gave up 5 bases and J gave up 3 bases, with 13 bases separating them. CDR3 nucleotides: TGTGCCAGCAGCCCCTCTCTCGGGGACTATGGCTACACCTTC. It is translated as CASSPSLGDYGYTF.

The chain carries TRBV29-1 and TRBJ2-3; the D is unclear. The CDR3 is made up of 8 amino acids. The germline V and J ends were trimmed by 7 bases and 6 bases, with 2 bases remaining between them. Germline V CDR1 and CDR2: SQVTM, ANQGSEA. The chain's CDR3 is CSGDTQYF. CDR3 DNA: TGCAGCGGGGATACGCAGTATTTT.

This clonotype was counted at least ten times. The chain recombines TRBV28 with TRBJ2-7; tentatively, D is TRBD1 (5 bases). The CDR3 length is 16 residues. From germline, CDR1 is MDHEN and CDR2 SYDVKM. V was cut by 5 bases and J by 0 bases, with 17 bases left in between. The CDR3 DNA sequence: TGTGCCAGCAGTCTTACAGGTTACTCTAGCTCCTACGAGCAGTACTTC. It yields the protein CASSLTGYSSSYEQYF.

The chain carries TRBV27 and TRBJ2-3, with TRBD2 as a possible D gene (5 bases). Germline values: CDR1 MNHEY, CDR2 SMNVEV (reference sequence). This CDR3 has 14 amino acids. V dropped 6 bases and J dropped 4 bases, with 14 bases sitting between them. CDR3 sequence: CASRRGSSADTQYF. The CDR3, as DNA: TGTGCCAGCAGACGAGGGAGTTCAGCAGATACGCAGTATTTT.

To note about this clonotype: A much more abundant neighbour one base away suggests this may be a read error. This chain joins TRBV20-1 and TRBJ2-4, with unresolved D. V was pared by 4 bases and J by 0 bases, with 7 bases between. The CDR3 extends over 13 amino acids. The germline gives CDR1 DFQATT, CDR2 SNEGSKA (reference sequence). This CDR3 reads CSANRIAKNIQYF. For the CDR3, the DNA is TGCAGTGCTAACCGGATAGCCAAAAACATTCAGTACTTC.

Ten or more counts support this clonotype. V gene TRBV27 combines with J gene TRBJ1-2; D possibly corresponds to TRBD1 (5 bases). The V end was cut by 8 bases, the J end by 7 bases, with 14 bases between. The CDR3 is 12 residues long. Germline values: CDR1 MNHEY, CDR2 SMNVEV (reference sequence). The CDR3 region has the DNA TGTGCCAGCCGTACTCCCGGGGCTGGCTACACCTTC. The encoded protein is CASRTPGAGYTF.

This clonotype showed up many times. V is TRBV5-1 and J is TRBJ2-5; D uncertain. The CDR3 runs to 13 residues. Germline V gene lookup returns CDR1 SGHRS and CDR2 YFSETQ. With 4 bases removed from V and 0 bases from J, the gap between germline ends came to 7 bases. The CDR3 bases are TGCGCCAGCAGCCCCAGGAACCAAGAGACCCAGTACTTC. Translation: CASSPRNQETQYF.

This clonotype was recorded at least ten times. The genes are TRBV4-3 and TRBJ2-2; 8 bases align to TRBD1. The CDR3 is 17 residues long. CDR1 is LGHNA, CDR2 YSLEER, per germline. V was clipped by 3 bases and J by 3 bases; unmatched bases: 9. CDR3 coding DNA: TGCGCCAGCAGCCATTCAACAGGGGGACCATACACCGGGGAGCTGTTTTTT. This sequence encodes CASSHSTGGPYTGELFF.

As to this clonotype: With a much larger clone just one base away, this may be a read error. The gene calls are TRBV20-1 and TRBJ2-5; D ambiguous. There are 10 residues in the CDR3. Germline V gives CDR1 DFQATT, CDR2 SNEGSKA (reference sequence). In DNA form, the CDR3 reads TGCAGTGCTAGACAAGACACCCAGTACTTC. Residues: CSARQDTQYF.

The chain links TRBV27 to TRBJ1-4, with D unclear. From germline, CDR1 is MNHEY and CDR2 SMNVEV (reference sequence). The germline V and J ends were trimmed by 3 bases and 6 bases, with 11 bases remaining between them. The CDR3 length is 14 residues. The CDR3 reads CASSFLGPYEKLFF. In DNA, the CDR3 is TGTGCCAGCAGTTTTTTAGGGCCTTATGAAAAACTGTTTTTT.

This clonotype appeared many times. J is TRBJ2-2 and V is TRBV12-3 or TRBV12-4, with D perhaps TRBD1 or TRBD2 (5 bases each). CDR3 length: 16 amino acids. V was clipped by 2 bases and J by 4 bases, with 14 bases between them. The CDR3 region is CASSLSTGLSTGELFF. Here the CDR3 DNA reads TGTGCCAGCAGTTTAAGTACGGGGCTGAGCACCGGGGAGCTGTTTTTT.

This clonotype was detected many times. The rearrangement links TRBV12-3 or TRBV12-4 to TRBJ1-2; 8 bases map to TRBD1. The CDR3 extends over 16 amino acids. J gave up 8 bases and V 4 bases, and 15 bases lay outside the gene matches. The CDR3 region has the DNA TGTGCCAGCAGTTACAAACTGGACAGGGCCCTGGGGGGCTACACCTTC. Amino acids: CASSYKLDRALGGYTF.

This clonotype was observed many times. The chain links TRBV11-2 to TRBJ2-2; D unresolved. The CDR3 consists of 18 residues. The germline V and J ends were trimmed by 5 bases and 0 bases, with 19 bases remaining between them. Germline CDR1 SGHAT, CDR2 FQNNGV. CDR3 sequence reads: CASSPLPSFGPNTGELFF. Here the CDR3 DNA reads TGTGCCAGCAGCCCCCTGCCTTCCTTCGGACCGAACACCGGGGAGCTGTTTTTT. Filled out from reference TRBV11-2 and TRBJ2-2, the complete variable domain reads EAGVAQSPRYKIIEKRQSVAFWCNPISGHATLYWYQQILGQGPKLLIQFQNNGVVDDSQLPKDRFSAERLKGVDSTLKIQPAKLEDSAVYLCASSPLPSFGPNTGELFFGEGSRLTVL.

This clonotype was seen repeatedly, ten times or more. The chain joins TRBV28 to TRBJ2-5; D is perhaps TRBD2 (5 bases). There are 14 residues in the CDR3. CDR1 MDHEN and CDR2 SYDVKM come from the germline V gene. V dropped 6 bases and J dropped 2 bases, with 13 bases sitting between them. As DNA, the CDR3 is TGTGCCAGCAGCCTGGCGGGCTATCAAGAGACCCAGTACTTC. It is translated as CASSLAGYQETQYF.

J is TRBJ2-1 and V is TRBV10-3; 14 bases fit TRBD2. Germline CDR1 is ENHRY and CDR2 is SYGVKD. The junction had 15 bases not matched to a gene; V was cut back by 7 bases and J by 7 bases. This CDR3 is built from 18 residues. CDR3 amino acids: CAIKVSTSGGALYNEQFF. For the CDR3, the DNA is TGTGCCATCAAAGTTTCGACTAGCGGGGGGGCCTTATATAATGAGCAGTTCTTC.

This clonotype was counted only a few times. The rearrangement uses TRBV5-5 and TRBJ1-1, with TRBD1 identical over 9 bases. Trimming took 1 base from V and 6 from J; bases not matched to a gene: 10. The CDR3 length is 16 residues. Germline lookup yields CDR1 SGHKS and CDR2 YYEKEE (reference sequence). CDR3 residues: CASSLLGQGIWAEAFF. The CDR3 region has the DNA TGTGCCAGCAGCTTGTTGGGACAGGGAATCTGGGCTGAAGCTTTCTTT.

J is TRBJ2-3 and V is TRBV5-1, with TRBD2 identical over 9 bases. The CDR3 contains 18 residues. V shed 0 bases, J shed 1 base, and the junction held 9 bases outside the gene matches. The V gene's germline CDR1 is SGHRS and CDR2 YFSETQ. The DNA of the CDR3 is TGCGCCAGCAGCTTGGATCCTAGCGGGAATCCATGCACAGATACGCAGTATTTT. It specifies CASSLDPSGNPCTDTQYF.

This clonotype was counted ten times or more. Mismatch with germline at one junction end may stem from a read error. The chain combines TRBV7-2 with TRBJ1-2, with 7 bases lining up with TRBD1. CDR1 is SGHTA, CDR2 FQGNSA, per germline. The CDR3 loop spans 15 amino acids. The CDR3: CASSLGQGANFGYTF. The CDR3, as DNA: TGTGCCAGCAGCTTAGGACAGGGAGCTAACTTTGGCTACACCTTC.

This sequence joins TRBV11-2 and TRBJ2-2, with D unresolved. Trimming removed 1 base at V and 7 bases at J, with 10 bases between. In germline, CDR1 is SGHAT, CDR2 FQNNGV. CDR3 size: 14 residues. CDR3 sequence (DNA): TGTGCCAGCAGCTTAGGTACAGAGGACGGGGAGCTGTTTTTT. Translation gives CASSLGTEDGELFF.

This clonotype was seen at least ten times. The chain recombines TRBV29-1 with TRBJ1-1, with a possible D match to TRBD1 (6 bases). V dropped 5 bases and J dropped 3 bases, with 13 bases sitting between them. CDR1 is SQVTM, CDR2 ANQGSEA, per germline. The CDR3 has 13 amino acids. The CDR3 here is CSVSGGSYTEAFF. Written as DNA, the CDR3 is TGCAGCGTTTCCGGGGGCTCGTACACTGAAGCTTTCTTT.

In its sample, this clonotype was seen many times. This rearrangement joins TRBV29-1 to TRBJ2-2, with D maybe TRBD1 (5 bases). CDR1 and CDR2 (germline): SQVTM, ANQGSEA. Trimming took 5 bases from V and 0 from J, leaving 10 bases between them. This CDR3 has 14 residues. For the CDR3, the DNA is TGCAGCGTTCCGACAGAGACGAACACCGGGGAGCTGTTTTTT. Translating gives CSVPTETNTGELFF.

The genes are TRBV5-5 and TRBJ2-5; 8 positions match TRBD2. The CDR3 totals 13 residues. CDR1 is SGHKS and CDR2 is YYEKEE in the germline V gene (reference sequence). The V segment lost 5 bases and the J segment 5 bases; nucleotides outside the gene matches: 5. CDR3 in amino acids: CASRAAGVETQYF. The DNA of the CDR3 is TGTGCCAGCAGAGCAGCGGGAGTGGAGACCCAGTACTTC. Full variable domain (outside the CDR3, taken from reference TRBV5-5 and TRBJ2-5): DAGVTQSPTHLIKTRGQQVTLRCSPISGHKSVSWYQQVLGQGPQFIFQYYEKEERGRGNFPDRFSARQFPNYSSELNVNALLLGDSALYLCASRAAGVETQYFGPGTRLLVL.

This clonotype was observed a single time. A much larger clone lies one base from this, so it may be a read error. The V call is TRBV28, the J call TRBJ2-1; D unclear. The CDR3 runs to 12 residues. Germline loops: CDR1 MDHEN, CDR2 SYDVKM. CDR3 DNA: TGTGCCAGCAGTTTAAGCTCTGGCGCGGTGGTCTTC. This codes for CASSLSSGAVVF.

The CDR3 region has the DNA TGTGCCAGCAGCATTAGCGGGAGAACCTACGAGCAGTACTTC. This encodes CASSISGRTYEQYF. This sequence joins TRBV7-2 and TRBJ2-7; 9 bases match TRBD2. The germline V gene has CDR1 SGHTA and CDR2 FQGNSA. CDR3 length: 14 residues. V lost 5 bases, J lost 2 bases, and 4 bases stayed unmatched.

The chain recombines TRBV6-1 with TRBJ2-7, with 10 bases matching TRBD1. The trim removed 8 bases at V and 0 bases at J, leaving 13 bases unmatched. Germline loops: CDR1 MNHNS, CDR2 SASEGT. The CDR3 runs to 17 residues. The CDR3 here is CASCRNMGQGPSYEQYF. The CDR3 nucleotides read TGTGCCAGCTGCCGAAACATGGGACAGGGGCCCTCCTACGAGCAGTACTTC.

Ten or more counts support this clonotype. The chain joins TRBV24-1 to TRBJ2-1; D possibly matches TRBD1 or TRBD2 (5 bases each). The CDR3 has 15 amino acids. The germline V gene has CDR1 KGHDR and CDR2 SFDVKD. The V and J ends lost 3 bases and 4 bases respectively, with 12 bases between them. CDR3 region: CATSDPGTVYNEQFF. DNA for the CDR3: TGTGCCACCAGTGATCCCGGGACGGTATACAATGAGCAGTTCTTC.